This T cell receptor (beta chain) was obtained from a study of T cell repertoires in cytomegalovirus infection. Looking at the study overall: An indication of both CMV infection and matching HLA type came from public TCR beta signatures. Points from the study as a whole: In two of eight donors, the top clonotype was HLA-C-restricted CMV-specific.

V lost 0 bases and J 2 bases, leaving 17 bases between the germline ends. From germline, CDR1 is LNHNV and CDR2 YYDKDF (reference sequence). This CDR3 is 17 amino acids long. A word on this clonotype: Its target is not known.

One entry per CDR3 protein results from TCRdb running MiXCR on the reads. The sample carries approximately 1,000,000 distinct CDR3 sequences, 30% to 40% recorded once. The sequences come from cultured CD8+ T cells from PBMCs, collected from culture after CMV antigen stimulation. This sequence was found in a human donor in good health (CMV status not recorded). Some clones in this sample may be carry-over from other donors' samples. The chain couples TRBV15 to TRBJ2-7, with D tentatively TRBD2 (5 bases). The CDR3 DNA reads TGTGCCACCAGCAGAGATGGAGTCGGGGAAAATACCTACGAGCAGTACGTC. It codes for CATSRDGVGENTYEQYV.